Given below is one T cell receptor beta chain in context. What it binds is not known. The data stem from a study of shared clonotypes between healthy human individuals. Study findings and constraints: Genetic and exposure-history diversity was limited by the small donor number.

Assay: immunoSEQ multiplex PCR; the TCRdb copy retains only in-frame clones and omits some. This sample yields 2 million to 2.5 million clones, of which over 85% are seen a single time; about 0.34% belongs to the top ten. This CDR3 contains 13 residues. V dropped 0 bases and J dropped 11 bases, with 8 bases sitting between them. The germline CDR1 and CDR2 sequences are MNHEY and SMNVEV (reference sequence). The chain joins TRBV27 to TRBJ1-6; no clear D. What was sequenced was naive CD4+ T cells from PBMCs. Subset meaning: CD45RA+ positively selected. The TCR originated in a man between 18 and 29 years old in good health. Some clones in this sample may be carry-over from other donors' samples. Here the CDR3 DNA reads TGTGCCAGCAGTTTATCGAGGATGACACCCCTCCACTTT. Residues: CASSLSRMTPLHF.